This T cell receptor (beta chain) originates from a study of Ad26.COV2.S vaccination and SARS-CoV-2 variants. At the level of the study: The trial was COV1001 and the donor's arm was Ad26.COV2.S. Intramuscularly, Ad26.COV2.S was given either once or twice, 56 days apart.

V gave up 1 base and J gave up 3 bases, with 9 bases separating them. CDR3 length: 14 residues. Germline V gives CDR1 LNHDA, CDR2 SQIVND (reference sequence). Only in-frame clones appear in the TCRdb table, and some are missing; sequencing was by immunoSEQ multiplex PCR. The sample comprises 380,000 or so clones, 80% to 90% of which are singletons, and over 8.5% rests with the top ten. Treatment meaning: 15 to 20 received Ad26.COV2.S at low or high dose, single or two shots; 5 received placebo; per-sample allocation not given. Day 63 after the first injection of vaccine or placebo was the sampling time.

This clonotype originated in a person aged 18-65 years who received the Ad26.COV2.S COVID-19 vaccine or a placebo. Sequences were derived from peripheral blood, sampled in a trial of Ad26.COV2.S vaccine versus placebo. V gene TRBV19 combines with J gene TRBJ2-5, with D possibly being TRBD1 (5 bases). The CDR3 here is CASSIADSEETQYF. In DNA form, the CDR3 reads TGTGCCAGTAGTATAGCAGACAGCGAAGAGACCCAGTACTTC.